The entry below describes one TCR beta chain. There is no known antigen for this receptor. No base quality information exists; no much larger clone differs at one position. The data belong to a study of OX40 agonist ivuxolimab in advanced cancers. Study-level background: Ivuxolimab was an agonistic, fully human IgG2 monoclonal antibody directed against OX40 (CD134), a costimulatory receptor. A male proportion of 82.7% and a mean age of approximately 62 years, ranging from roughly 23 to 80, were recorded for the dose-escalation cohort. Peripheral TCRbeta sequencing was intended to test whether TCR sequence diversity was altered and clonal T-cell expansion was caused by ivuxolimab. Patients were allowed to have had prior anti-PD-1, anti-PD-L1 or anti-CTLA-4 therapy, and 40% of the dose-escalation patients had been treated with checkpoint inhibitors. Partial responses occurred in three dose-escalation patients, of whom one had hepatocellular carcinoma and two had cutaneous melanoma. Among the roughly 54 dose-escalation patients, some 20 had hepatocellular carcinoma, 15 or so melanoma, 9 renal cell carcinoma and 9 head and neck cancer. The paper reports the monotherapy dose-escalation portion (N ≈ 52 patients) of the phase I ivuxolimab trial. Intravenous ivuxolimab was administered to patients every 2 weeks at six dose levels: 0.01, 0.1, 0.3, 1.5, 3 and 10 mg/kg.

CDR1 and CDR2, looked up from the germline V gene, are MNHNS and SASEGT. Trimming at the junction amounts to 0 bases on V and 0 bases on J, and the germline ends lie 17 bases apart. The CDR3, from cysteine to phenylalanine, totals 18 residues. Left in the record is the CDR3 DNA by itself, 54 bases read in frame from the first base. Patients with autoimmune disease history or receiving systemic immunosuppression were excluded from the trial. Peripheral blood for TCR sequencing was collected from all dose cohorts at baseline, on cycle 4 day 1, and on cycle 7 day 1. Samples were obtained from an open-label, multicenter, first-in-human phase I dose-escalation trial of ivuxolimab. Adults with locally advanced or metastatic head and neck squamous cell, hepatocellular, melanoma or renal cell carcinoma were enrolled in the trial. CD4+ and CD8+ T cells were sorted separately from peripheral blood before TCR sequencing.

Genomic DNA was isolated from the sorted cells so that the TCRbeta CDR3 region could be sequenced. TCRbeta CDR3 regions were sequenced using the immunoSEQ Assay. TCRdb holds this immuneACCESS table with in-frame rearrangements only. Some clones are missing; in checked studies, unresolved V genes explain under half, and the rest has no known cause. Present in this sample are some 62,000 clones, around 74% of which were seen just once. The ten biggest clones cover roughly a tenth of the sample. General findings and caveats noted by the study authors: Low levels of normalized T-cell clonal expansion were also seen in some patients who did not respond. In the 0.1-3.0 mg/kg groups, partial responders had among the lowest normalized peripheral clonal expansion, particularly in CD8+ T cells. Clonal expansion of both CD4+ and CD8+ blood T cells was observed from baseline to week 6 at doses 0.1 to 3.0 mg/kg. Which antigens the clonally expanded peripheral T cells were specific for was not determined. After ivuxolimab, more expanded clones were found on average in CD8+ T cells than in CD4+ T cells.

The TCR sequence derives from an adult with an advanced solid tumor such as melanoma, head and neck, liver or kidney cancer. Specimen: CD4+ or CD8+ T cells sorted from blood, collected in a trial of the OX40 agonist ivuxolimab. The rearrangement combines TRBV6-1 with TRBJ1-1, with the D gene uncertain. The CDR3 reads CASSEAREVFFMNTEAFF. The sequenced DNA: TGTGCCAGCAGTGAAGCGCGGGAGGTTTTCTTCATGAACACTGAAGCTTTCTTT.